The rows below give T cell receptor beta chains drawn from one sample of a study of cytomegalovirus exposure and HLA in healthy donors. Repertoires were generated with immunoSEQ multiplex PCR, while TCRdb's copy carries only in-frame clones and drops some. Of about 130,000 clones listed, about 83% are singletons. Sample: PBMCs. These receptors originate from a woman between 40 and 50 years old in good health and CMV-seropositive. Each CDR3 is given with its conserved first and last residue. Fields, in order: V gene, clone size, J gene, D gene, CDR3 protein, CDR3 DNA. D genes are given only for firm matches. Not all rows give a size; the values are once, few, many and, for expanded clones, a class.

TRBV7-2,NA,TRBJ2-2,NA,CASSLIRGTGELFF,TGTGCCAGCAGCTTAATTAGGGGAACCGGGGAGCTGTTTTTT
TRBV25-1,NA,TRBJ1-2,NA,CATQGVGVAGYTF,TGTGCCACTCAAGGGGTTGGGGTTGCTGGCTACACCTTC
TRBV7-3,few,TRBJ1-2,NA,CASSASTGNGYTF,TGTGCCAGCAGCGCGAGTACAGGGAATGGCTACACCTTC
TRBV6-6,once,TRBJ2-5,TRBD1,CASRRGTGEETQYF,TGTGCCAGCAGACGTGGGACAGGGGAAGAGACCCAGTACTTC
TRBV11-3,NA,TRBJ1-5,NA,CASRIRGWGQPQHF,TGTGCCAGCAGAATCAGGGGCTGGGGTCAGCCCCAGCATTTT
TRBV7-3,NA,TRBJ2-1,NA,CASSLAYEQFF,TGTGCCAGCAGCTTGGCCTATGAGCAGTTCTTC
TRBV14,NA,TRBJ2-7,TRBD2,CASSLPGTSSYEQYF,TGTGCCAGCAGCCTCCCCGGGACTAGCTCCTACGAGCAGTACTTC
TRBV29-1,NA,TRBJ2-1,TRBD2,CSVPSGVNNEQFF,TGCAGCGTTCCTAGCGGGGTGAACAATGAGCAGTTCTTC
TRBV7-8,NA,TRBJ2-5,TRBD2,CASSPGTSGRQETQYF,TGTGCCAGCAGCCCGGGGACTAGTGGGAGGCAAGAGACCCAGTACTTC
TRBV28,few,TRBJ2-7,NA,CASSSFDSRGYEQYF,TGTGCCAGCAGTTCGTTCGACTCGCGGGGCTACGAGCAGTACTTC
TRBV19,NA,TRBJ1-4,TRBD1,CASSIGQGTAFNEKLFF,TGTGCCAGTAGTATTGGACAGGGGACGGCCTTTAATGAAAAACTGTTTTTT
TRBV28,NA,TRBJ2-3,NA,CASNPPVKDTQYF,TGTGCCAGCAACCCCCCGGTGAAAGATACGCAGTATTTT
TRBV9,NA,TRBJ2-3,TRBD2,CASSGGGGVSTDTQYF,TGTGCCAGCAGCGGTGGGGGAGGGGTTAGCACAGATACGCAGTATTTT
TRBV19,NA,TRBJ2-7,TRBD2,CARDVSGRDGEQYF,TGTGCCAGGGACGTTAGCGGGAGGGACGGTGAGCAGTACTTC
TRBV21-1,once,TRBJ2-7,NA,CASSKEAPRRDTNYEQYF,TGTGCCAGCAGCAAAGAGGCCCCCCGTCGGGACACAAACTACGAGCAGTACTTC
TRBV27,NA,TRBJ2-1,TRBD2,CASSTPENSGPLNEQFF,TGTGCCAGCAGTACCCCGGAAAATAGCGGGCCTCTCAATGAGCAGTTCTTC
TRBV7-9,NA,TRBJ2-2,NA,CASSPHTKATGELFF,TGTGCCAGCAGCCCGCATACTAAAGCCACCGGGGAGCTGTTTTTT
TRBV7-9,few,TRBJ2-3,TRBD2,CASGHTGTSGRTDTQYF,TGTGCCAGCGGACATACCGGGACTAGCGGACGCACAGATACGCAGTATTTT
TRBV7-9,once,TRBJ2-7,NA,CASSLVGRVSYEQYF,TGTGCCAGCAGCTTAGTAGGCAGGGTCTCCTACGAGCAGTACTTC
TRBV5-1,NA,TRBJ2-1,NA,CASSLANEQFF,TGCGCCAGCAGCTTGGCTAATGAGCAGTTCTTC
TRBV6-1,once,TRBJ2-4,NA,CASSGEGLPLDIQYF,TGTGCCAGCAGTGGAGAAGGACTCCCCTTGGACATTCAGTACTTC
TRBV7-2,NA,TRBJ2-2,NA,CASSLLRHKPNTGELFF,TGTGCCAGCAGCTTACTGCGGCACAAGCCGAACACCGGGGAGCTGTTTTTT
TRBV28,NA,TRBJ1-5,TRBD1,CASSLGRGLHQPQHF,TGTGCCAGCAGCCTGGGCAGGGGGCTCCATCAGCCCCAGCATTTT
TRBV5-4,few,TRBJ2-4,NA,CASSLGGGLAKNIQYF,TGTGCCAGCTCCCTGGGAGGGGGTTTAGCCAAAAACATTCAGTACTTC
TRBV11-3,NA,TRBJ2-7,NA,CASSPSRSKDYEQYF,TGTGCCAGCAGCCCCTCTAGGAGCAAGGACTACGAGCAGTACTTC
TRBV10-3,NA,TRBJ2-7,NA,CAITGSGSYEQYF,TGTGCCATCACCGGTTCCGGCTCCTACGAGCAGTACTTC
TRBV15,once,TRBJ1-1,NA,CATSIGRGGTEAFF,TGTGCCACCAGCATAGGCCGGGGAGGGACTGAAGCTTTCTTT
TRBV9,few,TRBJ1-2,TRBD1,CASSADPGQGYGYTF,TGTGCCAGCAGCGCAGATCCGGGACAGGGATATGGCTACACCTTC
TRBV5-8,NA,TRBJ2-7,TRBD1,CASSLTQGASEQYF,TGTGCCAGCAGCTTGACTCAGGGGGCGTCCGAGCAGTACTTC
TRBV30,NA,TRBJ1-1,NA,CAWSVQRSEAFF,TGTGCCTGGAGTGTTCAGCGCTCTGAAGCTTTCTTT
TRBV10-1,NA,TRBJ1-5,NA,CASSLTGIIQPQHF,TGCGCCAGCAGCTTAACAGGGATCATTCAGCCCCAGCATTTT
TRBV14,NA,TRBJ1-4,NA,CASSQDLGVRDEKLFF,TGTGCCAGCAGCCAAGATCTAGGGGTCCGGGATGAAAAACTGTTTTTT
TRBV9,NA,TRBJ2-3,TRBD2,CASSVAFSGEDTQYF,TGTGCCAGCAGCGTAGCATTTAGCGGGGAAGATACGCAGTATTTT
TRBV6-1,NA,TRBJ2-5,TRBD2,CASSESGAQETQYF,TGTGCCAGCAGTGAAAGCGGGGCCCAAGAGACCCAGTACTTC
TRBV28,NA,TRBJ1-1,NA,CASSSPARGGGTEAFF,TGTGCCAGCAGCTCTCCCGCCCGCGGGGGAGGCACTGAAGCTTTCTTT
TRBV18,few,TRBJ2-3,NA,CASSPRVPVAERTDTQYF,TGTGCCAGCTCACCCCGGGTCCCGGTAGCGGAGCGCACAGATACGCAGTATTTT